Sequencing of this T cell receptor beta chain was carried out in a study of cytomegalovirus exposure and HLA in healthy donors. Study at large: From donors who were HLA-typed, an early data release held about 89 million unique TCRs.

It was with 60 Vbeta and 13 Jbeta primers that the PCR ran. The method was immunoSEQ multiplex PCR; TCRdb's version includes in-frame clones alone and lacks a portion of them. Of approximately 160,000 clones listed, 65% to 85% are singletons. Trimming removed 0 bases at V and 3 bases at J, with 12 bases between. Per germline, CDR1 SGHRS and CDR2 YFSETQ. CDR3 length: 15 residues. The chain has TRBV5-1 and TRBJ1-1; TRBD1 is a possible D gene (5 bases). The specimen was PBMCs. The clonotype comes from a woman aged 45-65 years in good health and CMV-seropositive. CDR3 in amino acids: CASSLAGGPDTEAFF. In nucleotides, the CDR3 is TGCGCCAGCAGCTTGGCCGGGGGTCCGGACACTGAAGCTTTCTTT.